The rows below give T cell receptor beta chains drawn from one sample of a study of T cells in Graves' hyperthyroidism and ophthalmopathy. TCRdb fed the multiplex PCR reads into MiXCR, producing one record per CDR3 protein. Counted here are more than 450,000 distinct CDR3 sequences, 15% to 20% occurring once; the ten biggest clones make up roughly 50%. Sequenced: blood. The receptors were sampled from a man aged 40-50 years with Graves' ophthalmopathy. Both conserved end residues are part of each CDR3. A D gene is named only where the DNA matches it firmly. Only some rows state a clone size, as once, few, many or a class for expanded clones.

d_call: -
clone_size: -
v_call: TRBV5-1
j_call: TRBJ2-3
cdr3_aa: CASSLPDSSDTQYF
cdr3_nt: TGCGCCAGCAGCTTACCTGACTCCTCAGATACGCAGTATTTT

d_call: -
clone_size: many
v_call: TRBV30
j_call: TRBJ2-7
cdr3_aa: CAWSPTRDEQYF
cdr3_nt: TGTGCCTGGAGTCCTACTAGGGACGAGCAGTACTTC

d_call: TRBD2
clone_size: -
v_call: TRBV15
j_call: TRBJ2-1
cdr3_aa: CATSRLPGLRKDNEQFF
cdr3_nt: TGTGCCACCAGCAGATTACCGGGACTAAGAAAAGACAATGAGCAGTTCTTC

d_call: TRBD1
clone_size: many
v_call: TRBV11-2
j_call: TRBJ2-7
cdr3_aa: CASSRLPGTGGYEQYF
cdr3_nt: TGTGCCAGCAGCCGATTGCCCGGGACAGGGGGCTACGAGCAGTACTTC

d_call: TRBD1
clone_size: few
v_call: TRBV19
j_call: TRBJ2-7
cdr3_aa: CASSRRAAGGDYEQYF
cdr3_nt: TGTGCCAGTAGCCGCCGGGCGGCAGGGGGCGACTACGAGCAGTACTTC

d_call: -
clone_size: -
v_call: TRBV5-1
j_call: TRBJ2-4
cdr3_aa: CASSPQTGPLYGIQYF
cdr3_nt: TGTGCCAGCAGCCCCCAGACAGGCCCACTTTATGGCATTCAGTACTTC

d_call: -
clone_size: many
v_call: TRBV30
j_call: TRBJ2-3
cdr3_aa: CAWSVLEQAQYF
cdr3_nt: TGTGCCTGGAGTGTACTAGAACAGGCGCAGTATTTT

d_call: -
clone_size: -
v_call: TRBV27
j_call: TRBJ1-6
cdr3_aa: CASGRPLHF
cdr3_nt: TGTGCCAGCGGGCGGCCCCTCCACTTT

d_call: TRBD2
clone_size: many
v_call: TRBV20-1
j_call: TRBJ2-3
cdr3_aa: CSARTSGGLTDTQYF
cdr3_nt: TGCAGTGCCCGGACTAGCGGGGGCCTCACAGATACGCAGTATTTT

d_call: -
clone_size: -
v_call: TRBV24-1
j_call: TRBJ1-2
cdr3_aa: CATSDQTVNYGYTF
cdr3_nt: TGTGCCACCAGTGACCAAACAGTTAACTATGGCTACACCTTC

d_call: -
clone_size: -
v_call: TRBV7-8
j_call: TRBJ1-1
cdr3_aa: CASSSASPGDTEAFF
cdr3_nt: TGTGCCAGCAGCTCAGCATCCCCCGGGGACACTGAAGCTTTCTTT

d_call: -
clone_size: many
v_call: TRBV27
j_call: TRBJ1-3
cdr3_aa: CASCQLSGNTIYF
cdr3_nt: TGTGCCAGCTGCCAGCTCTCTGGAAACACCATATATTTT

d_call: -
clone_size: few
v_call: TRBV28
j_call: TRBJ1-1
cdr3_aa: CASSLYTWTEAFF
cdr3_nt: TGTGCCAGCAGTTTATACACTTGGACTGAAGCTTTCTTT

d_call: TRBD2
clone_size: few
v_call: TRBV6-1
j_call: TRBJ2-1
cdr3_aa: CASKALAGRYNEQFF
cdr3_nt: TGTGCCAGCAAAGCCCTAGCGGGAAGATACAATGAGCAGTTCTTC

d_call: -
clone_size: -
v_call: TRBV13
j_call: TRBJ1-4
cdr3_aa: CASSIGGEGKLFF
cdr3_nt: TGTGCCAGCAGCATCGGGGGAGAAGGAAAACTGTTTTTT

d_call: -
clone_size: -
v_call: TRBV29-1
j_call: TRBJ1-5
cdr3_aa: CSVGQMMGQPQHF
cdr3_nt: TGCAGCGTTGGACAGATGATGGGGCAGCCCCAGCATTTT

d_call: -
clone_size: few
v_call: TRBV29-1
j_call: TRBJ2-5
cdr3_aa: CSVEDSPYQETQYF
cdr3_nt: TGCAGCGTTGAAGACAGCCCGTACCAAGAGACCCAGTACTTC

d_call: TRBD2
clone_size: many
v_call: TRBV7-9
j_call: TRBJ2-5
cdr3_aa: CASSPGTSGVETQYF
cdr3_nt: TGTGCCAGCAGCCCGGGGACTAGCGGGGTGGAGACCCAGTACTTC

d_call: -
clone_size: -
v_call: TRBV27
j_call: TRBJ2-7
cdr3_aa: CANSLFPTYEQYF
cdr3_nt: TGTGCCAACAGTTTATTTCCGACCTACGAGCAGTACTTC

d_call: -
clone_size: -
v_call: TRBV29-1
j_call: TRBJ2-2
cdr3_aa: CSGWLANTGELFF
cdr3_nt: TGCAGCGGATGGCTAGCGAACACCGGGGAGCTGTTTTTT

d_call: TRBD1
clone_size: -
v_call: TRBV5-1
j_call: TRBJ2-7
cdr3_aa: CASSFGQGTGYEQYF
cdr3_nt: TGCGCCAGCAGCTTTGGTCAGGGGACAGGCTACGAGCAGTACTTC

d_call: TRBD2
clone_size: many
v_call: TRBV20-1
j_call: TRBJ2-3
cdr3_aa: CSARDPASGGSDTQYF
cdr3_nt: TGCAGTGCTAGAGATCCGGCTAGCGGGGGGTCAGATACGCAGTATTTT

d_call: -
clone_size: -
v_call: TRBV3-1
j_call: TRBJ2-5
cdr3_aa: CASSQEGQAPQETQYF
cdr3_nt: TGTGCCAGCAGCCAAGAAGGTCAGGCCCCTCAAGAGACCCAGTACTTC

d_call: -
clone_size: -
v_call: TRBV7-2
j_call: TRBJ2-7
cdr3_aa: CASSFIRYEQYF
cdr3_nt: TGTGCCAGCAGCTTTATCCGTTACGAGCAGTACTTC

d_call: -
clone_size: -
v_call: TRBV19
j_call: TRBJ1-1
cdr3_aa: CASSLLGTEAFF
cdr3_nt: TGTGCCAGTAGTCTGCTGGGGACTGAAGCTTTCTTT

d_call: -
clone_size: few
v_call: TRBV6-2/TRBV6-3
j_call: TRBJ1-2
cdr3_aa: CASCFGAGYGYTF
cdr3_nt: TGTGCCAGCTGCTTCGGGGCTGGCTATGGCTACACCTTC

d_call: -
clone_size: -
v_call: TRBV10-3
j_call: TRBJ2-6
cdr3_aa: CAISESIGLSGANVLTF
cdr3_nt: TGTGCCATCAGTGAGTCTATCGGGCTGTCTGGGGCCAACGTCCTGACTTTC